This TCR beta chain stems from a study of vaccination effects on CD4 cells after COVID-19. About the research overall: Two doses of either BNT162b2 or mRNA-1273 were given to each participant.

Using immunoSEQ multiplex PCR, the repertoire was profiled, and TCRdb retains in-frame clones only, with some absent. Of 45,000 to 50,000 clones listed, 70% to 80% are singletons. The culture ran for approximately 9 days before CD4+ T cells were isolated. Regarding this clone: The target antigen is unknown.

CDR1 SGHNT and CDR2 YENEEA come from the germline V gene. CDR3 length: 16 amino acids. J was trimmed by 1 base and V by 5 bases; bases with no gene match: 8. This chain joins TRBV11-3 and TRBJ2-1; the match to TRBD1 covers 7 bases. The specimen was CD4+ T cells from PBMCs cultured without peptide, collected before COVID-19 vaccination. This clonotype originated in a human donor who had a prior SARS-CoV-2 infection. The CDR3 loop is CASSPLGQLSYNEQFF. For the CDR3, the DNA is TGTGCCAGCAGCCCACTGGGACAGCTGTCCTACAATGAGCAGTTCTTC.